These T cell receptor beta chains were read from a single sample in a study of blood T cell repertoires in COVID-19. The data were produced by immunoSEQ multiplex PCR, yet TCRdb's version contains in-frame clones alone and is incomplete. The sample lists 180,000 or so clones; about 85% were seen once. Sequenced material: peripheral blood. All receptors derive from a woman older than 75 with acute or convalescent COVID-19. CDR3s include the opening cysteine and the closing phenylalanine or tryptophan. D genes are given only for firm matches. For some rows the clone size is stated as once, few or many, or as a class when expanded; others skip it.

J,V,size,D,CDR3,DNA
TRBJ2-3,TRBV4-3,-,TRBD1,CASSLQPGQFTDTQYF,TGCGCCAGCAGCCTTCAACCGGGACAGTTCACAGATACGCAGTATTTT
TRBJ1-1,TRBV7-9,-,-,CASSLGGEAFF,TGTGCCAGCAGCTTAGGAGGCGAAGCTTTCTTT
TRBJ1-2,TRBV11-2,-,-,CASSFSTIGGGNGYTF,TGTGCCAGCAGCTTTTCTACTATCGGGGGAGGGAATGGCTACACCTTC
TRBJ2-3,TRBV5-1,-,-,CASSPLGGGGADTQYF,TGCGCCAGCAGCCCCCTAGGGGGGGGAGGGGCAGATACGCAGTATTTT
TRBJ2-5,TRBV11-2,-,TRBD2,CASSFWGLAGSRETQYF,TGTGCCAGCAGCTTCTGGGGACTAGCGGGGTCCCGGGAGACCCAGTACTTC
TRBJ2-7,TRBV5-1,-,-,CASSLEQVSSYEQYF,TGCGCCAGCAGCTTGGAGCAGGTGAGCTCCTACGAGCAGTACTTC
TRBJ1-2,TRBV19,-,-,CASSKRQFNYGYTF,TGTGCCAGTAGTAAGAGACAGTTTAACTATGGCTACACCTTC
TRBJ2-7,TRBV5-8,-,-,CASISSGGQGNF,TGTGCCAGCATCTCAAGCGGGGGACAGGGAAACTTC
TRBJ2-1,TRBV2,-,TRBD2,CASSPGTSGRDEQFF,TGTGCCAGCAGCCCCGGGACTAGCGGGAGGGATGAGCAGTTCTTC
TRBJ1-1,TRBV30,-,-,CAWSAGRGLKTEAFF,TGTGCCTGGAGTGCCGGACGGGGACTCAAGACTGAAGCTTTCTTT
TRBJ2-3,TRBV19,-,-,CASSIEGGAPDTQYF,TGTGCCAGTAGTATAGAAGGGGGGGCACCAGATACGCAGTATTTT
TRBJ2-7,TRBV4-2,-,TRBD1,CASSQVVAPDRPYEQYF,TGTGCCAGCAGCCAAGTTGTGGCACCGGACAGGCCCTACGAGCAGTACTTC
TRBJ2-4,TRBV23-1,-,-,CASSQSEGPDFVLAKNIQYF,TGCGCCAGCAGTCAATCGGAGGGGCCAGATTTTGTGCTAGCCAAAAACATTCAGTACTTC
TRBJ1-1,TRBV10-1,few,-,CASSWGVNTEAFF,TGCGCCAGCAGTTGGGGGGTGAACACTGAAGCTTTCTTT
TRBJ2-1,TRBV9,-,TRBD2,CASSRTSGSYNEQFF,TGTGCCAGCAGCCGGACTAGCGGTTCCTACAATGAGCAGTTCTTC
TRBJ1-6,TRBV5-6,-,TRBD1,CASSLSTGDVGSPLHF,TGTGCCAGCAGCTTGTCGACAGGGGACGTTGGTTCACCCCTCCACTTT
TRBJ2-7,TRBV12-5,-,-,CASGLGTGTRKQYF,TGTGCTAGTGGTTTGGGAACCGGGACTCGTAAGCAGTACTTC
TRBJ2-3,TRBV4-1,-,TRBD2,CASSSLAGGPADTQYF,TGCGCCAGCAGCTCCCTAGCGGGAGGCCCGGCAGATACGCAGTATTTT
TRBJ1-1,TRBV18,-,-,CASSSSIGAFF,TGTGCCAGCTCGAGTAGTATCGGGGCTTTCTTT
TRBJ1-5,TRBV12-5,-,-,CASGLRGPDQGNQPQHF,TGTGCTAGTGGTTTAAGAGGGCCTGACCAAGGCAATCAGCCCCAGCATTTT
TRBJ1-1,TRBV7-2,-,TRBD1,CASSLGQVNTEAFF,TGTGCCAGCAGCCTCGGACAGGTGAACACTGAAGCTTTCTTT
TRBJ1-5,TRBV6-2/TRBV6-3,-,TRBD1,CASSYPTGGGQPQHF,TGTGCCAGCAGTTACCCGACAGGGGGCGGTCAGCCCCAGCATTTT
TRBJ2-7,TRBV18,-,-,CASSPGVGGPYEQYF,TGTGCCAGCTCACCAGGTGTCGGGGGACCCTACGAGCAGTACTTC
TRBJ1-3,TRBV19,once,-,CASNSAGNTIYF,TGTGCCAGTAACTCCGCTGGAAACACCATATATTTT
TRBJ2-3,TRBV5-1,once,TRBD2,CASSPSTSGRPDTQYF,TGCGCCAGCAGCCCGAGCACTAGCGGGAGGCCAGATACGCAGTATTTT
TRBJ1-1,TRBV11-2,-,TRBD1,CASSRERSGTVEAFF,TGTGCCAGCAGTCGCGAACGCTCCGGGACAGTTGAAGCTTTCTTT
TRBJ1-2,TRBV29-1,-,-,CSADDRSPYGYTF,TGCAGCGCCGACGACAGGAGCCCCTATGGCTACACCTTC
TRBJ2-7,TRBV19,-,-,CASSMGQKAYEQYF,TGTGCCAGTAGTATGGGCCAGAAAGCCTACGAGCAGTACTTC
TRBJ2-7,TRBV9,-,-,CASSAGSQFESYEQYF,TGTGCCAGCAGCGCTGGATCACAGTTTGAGTCCTACGAGCAGTACTTC
TRBJ2-5,TRBV5-4,-,TRBD1,CASSPAPDRGQETQYF,TGTGCCAGCAGCCCGGCGCCGGACAGGGGGCAGGAGACCCAGTACTTC